This entry describes one T cell receptor beta chain. This entry is derived from a study of blood T cell repertoires in COVID-19. TCRdb keeps only in-frame clones here, not all; method: immunoSEQ multiplex PCR. Of about 420,000 clones in the sample, approximately 90% were seen once. CDR3 size: 16 residues. Germline loops: CDR1 MNHEY, CDR2 SMNVEV (reference sequence). V gave up 5 bases and J gave up 4 bases; unmatched junction bases: 10. Sample: peripheral blood. The sequence came from a man aged 18-30 years with COVID-19, enrolled during active disease. The chain employs TRBV27 and TRBJ1-5; 8 nucleotides align to TRBD1. This CDR3 reads CASSDGQGGRNQPQHF. CDR3 coding DNA: TGTGCCAGCAGTGATGGACAGGGCGGGCGGAATCAGCCCCAGCATTTT.